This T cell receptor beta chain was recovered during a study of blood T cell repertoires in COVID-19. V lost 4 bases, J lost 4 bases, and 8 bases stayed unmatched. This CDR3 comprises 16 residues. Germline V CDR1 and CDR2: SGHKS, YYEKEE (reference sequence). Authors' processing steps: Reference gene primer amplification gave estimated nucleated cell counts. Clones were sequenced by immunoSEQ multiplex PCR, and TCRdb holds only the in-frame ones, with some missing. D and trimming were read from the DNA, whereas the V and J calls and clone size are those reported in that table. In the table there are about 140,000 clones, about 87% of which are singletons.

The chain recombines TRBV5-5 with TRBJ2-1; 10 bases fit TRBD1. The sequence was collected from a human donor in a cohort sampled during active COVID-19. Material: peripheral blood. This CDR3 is CASSLPTGGLYNEQFF. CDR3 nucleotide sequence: TGTGCCAGCAGCCTCCCGACAGGGGGCCTGTACAATGAGCAGTTCTTC.